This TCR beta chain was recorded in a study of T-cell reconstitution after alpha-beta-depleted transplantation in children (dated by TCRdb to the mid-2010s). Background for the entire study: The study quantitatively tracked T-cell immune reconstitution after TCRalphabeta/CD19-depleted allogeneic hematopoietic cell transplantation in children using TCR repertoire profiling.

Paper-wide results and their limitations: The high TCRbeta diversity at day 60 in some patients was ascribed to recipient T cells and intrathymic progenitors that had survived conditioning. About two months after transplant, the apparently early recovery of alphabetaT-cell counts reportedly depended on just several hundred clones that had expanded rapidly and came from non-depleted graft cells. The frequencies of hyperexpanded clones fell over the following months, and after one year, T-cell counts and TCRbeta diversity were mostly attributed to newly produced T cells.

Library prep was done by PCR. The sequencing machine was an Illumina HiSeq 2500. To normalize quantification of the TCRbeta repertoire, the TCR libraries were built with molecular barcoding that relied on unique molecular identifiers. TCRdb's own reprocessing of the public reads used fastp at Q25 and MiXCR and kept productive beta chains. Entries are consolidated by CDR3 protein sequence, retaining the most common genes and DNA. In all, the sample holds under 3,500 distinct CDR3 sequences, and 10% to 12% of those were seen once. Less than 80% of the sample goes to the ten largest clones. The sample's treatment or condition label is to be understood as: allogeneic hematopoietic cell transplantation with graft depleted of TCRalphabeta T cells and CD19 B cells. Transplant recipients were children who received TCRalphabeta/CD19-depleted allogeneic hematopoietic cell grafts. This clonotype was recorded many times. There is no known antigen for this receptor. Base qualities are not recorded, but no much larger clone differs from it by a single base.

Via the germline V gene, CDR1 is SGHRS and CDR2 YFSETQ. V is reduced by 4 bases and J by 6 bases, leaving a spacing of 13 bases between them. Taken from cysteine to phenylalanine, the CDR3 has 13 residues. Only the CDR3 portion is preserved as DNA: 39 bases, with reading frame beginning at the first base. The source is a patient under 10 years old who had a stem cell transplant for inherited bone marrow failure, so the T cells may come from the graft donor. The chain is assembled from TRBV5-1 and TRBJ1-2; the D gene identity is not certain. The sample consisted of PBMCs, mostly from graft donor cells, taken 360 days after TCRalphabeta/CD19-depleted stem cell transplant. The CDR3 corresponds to CASSDSEADGYTF. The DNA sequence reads TGCGCCAGCAGCGACTCAGAGGCAGATGGCTACACCTTC.